The 13 T cell receptor beta chains reported below all come from one sample, sequenced in a study of Ad26.COV2.S vaccination and SARS-CoV-2 variants (dated by TCRdb to about 2021). The library was produced with the immunoSEQ multiplex PCR assay. What TCRdb holds here is the immuneACCESS table cut down to in-frame rearrangements. Part of the clones is not present; checked against another copy, under half of the missing clones reflect an unresolved V gene, and the others are unexplained. A total of about half a million clones appear in this sample, 80% to 90% of them only once. About 1.7% of the sample goes to the ten largest clones. This specimen's treatment or condition label, per the study, means: about 20 received Ad26.COV2.S at low or high dose, single or two shots; about five received placebo; per-sample allocation not given. For vaccine and placebo recipients, repertoires were sequenced using samples collected on day 63 after the first injection.

The sequencing used peripheral blood, collected in a trial of Ad26.COV2.S vaccine versus placebo. The receptors originated from a person aged 18-65 years who received the Ad26.COV2.S COVID-19 vaccine or a placebo.

This chain joins TRBV5-1 and TRBJ2-5; D perhaps matches TRBD1 (6 bases). The germline gives CDR1 SGHRS, CDR2 YFSETQ. V was clipped by 1 base and J by 0 bases, with 10 bases between them. CDR3 length: 15 amino acids. CDR3 nucleotide sequence: TGCGCCAGCAGCTTGTGGCAGGGGTACCAAGAGACCCAGTACTTC. The encoded protein is CASSLWQGYQETQYF.

The chain combines TRBV11-2 with TRBJ1-3; 7 bases map to TRBD1. V lost 5 bases to trimming and J lost 3 bases; unmatched junction nucleotides: 7. This CDR3 comprises 15 residues. CDR1 is SGHAT, CDR2 FQNNGV, per germline. This chain's CDR3 is CASSERTGGGNTIYF. For the CDR3, the DNA is TGTGCCAGCAGCGAAAGGACAGGAGGTGGAAACACCATATATTTT. The full variable domain, in which reference TRBV11-2 and TRBJ1-3 provide the parts outside the CDR3, is EAGVAQSPRYKIIEKRQSVAFWCNPISGHATLYWYQQILGQGPKLLIQFQNNGVVDDSQLPKDRFSAERLKGVDSTLKIQPAKLEDSAVYLCASSERTGGGNTIYFGEGSWLTVV.

This rearrangement joins TRBV30 to TRBJ1-6; 7 nucleotides align to TRBD1. Germline V gene sequence: CDR1 GTSNPN, CDR2 SVGIG (reference sequence). The V gene end was trimmed by 4 bases and the J gene end by 7 bases; junction bases not matched to a gene: 16. This CDR3 region has 17 residues. CDR3 coding DNA: TGTGCCTGGAATCGCCGCTTAAAGGGACAGCGAAATTCACCCCTCCACTTT. It is translated as CAWNRRLKGQRNSPLHF.

CDR3 residues: CASSLGQGSYYGYTF. In DNA, the CDR3 is TGTGCCAGCAGCCTGGGACAGGGGTCTTACTATGGCTACACCTTC. This sequence joins TRBV5-4 and TRBJ1-2; 10 nucleotides align to TRBD1. V lost 4 bases and J lost 3; bases outside the gene matches: 6. Germline loops: CDR1 SGHNT, CDR2 YYREEE (reference sequence). This CDR3 is 15 amino acids long.

The chain combines TRBV18 with TRBJ2-2; the D gene is possibly TRBD1 (6 bases). Germline CDR1 reads KGHSH; CDR2 reads LQKENI. Trimming pared 0 bases from V and 3 bases from J, leaving 17 bases between. The CDR3 covers 18 residues. This CDR3 reads CASSPPNRVFVDTGELFF. CDR3 nucleotides: TGTGCCAGCTCACCACCGAACAGGGTGTTTGTCGACACCGGGGAGCTGTTTTTT.

The chain recombines TRBV28 with TRBJ2-1; D unresolved. The V end lost 5 bases, the J end lost 6 bases, and 11 bases lay between the germline ends. The CDR3 extends over 13 amino acids. The germline CDR1 and CDR2 sequences are MDHEN and SYDVKM. The CDR3 region is CASSGPHTNEQFF. The CDR3 DNA is TGTGCCAGCAGTGGACCGCACACCAATGAGCAGTTCTTC.

This chain links TRBV9 with TRBJ2-2, with 7 bases fitting TRBD2. This CDR3 comprises 16 residues. V lost 0 bases to trimming and J lost 4 bases; unmatched junction nucleotides: 6. Germline CDR1 and CDR2: SGDLS and YYNGEE. This chain's CDR3 is CASSVGGGRPTGELFF. As DNA, the CDR3 is TGTGCCAGCAGCGTAGGGGGCGGGAGACCCACCGGGGAGCTGTTTTTT.

The chain employs TRBV7-9 and TRBJ2-5; 9 bases match TRBD1. The germline CDR1 and CDR2 sequences are SEHNR and FQNEAQ (reference sequence). V lost 5 bases, J lost 2 bases, and 9 bases stayed unmatched. The CDR3 loop spans 16 amino acids. DNA of the CDR3: TGTGCCAGCAGCCCCCCCGGGACAGGGCAACAAGAGACCCAGTACTTC. Amino acids: CASSPPGTGQQETQYF.

The chain links TRBV30 to TRBJ2-1; 9 bases line up with TRBD1. Trimming cost V 4 bases and J 7 bases; bases outside gene matches: 11. CDR3 length: 15 residues. Germline CDR1 is GTSNPN and CDR2 is SVGIG (reference sequence). The CDR3 nucleotides are TGTGCCTGGATCCCCCTCCGGGACAGGGCGAATGAGCAGTTCTTC. Encoded protein: CAWIPLRDRANEQFF.

The chain couples TRBV14 to TRBJ1-1, with 8 bases matching TRBD1. CDR1 is SGHDN, CDR2 FVKESK, per germline. V shed 2 bases and J 1 base; nucleotides not matched to a gene: 6. The CDR3 contains 16 residues. In nucleotides, the CDR3 is TGTGCCAGCAGCCAATTTCAGGGGGCGAAGAACACTGAAGCTTTCTTT. It specifies CASSQFQGAKNTEAFF.

The J gene is TRBJ2-2, the V gene TRBV19; D not certain. The CDR3 loop spans 13 amino acids. Germline assignment: CDR1 LNHDA and CDR2 SQIVND (reference sequence). V was shortened by 9 bases and J by 1 base, with 9 bases between the two germline ends. CDR3 sequence reads: CASSSRNTGELFF. The CDR3 DNA sequence: TGTGCCAGCTCAAGTAGGAACACCGGGGAGCTGTTTTTT.

The rearrangement joins TRBV11-2 to TRBJ1-5; D is ambiguous. Germline CDR1 reads SGHAT; CDR2 reads FQNNGV. This CDR3 comprises 14 residues. The V and J ends lost 5 bases and 4 bases respectively, with 12 bases between them. The DNA of the CDR3 is TGTGCCAGCAGCCTCAGTCATGGGAATCAGCCCCAGCATTTT. It yields the protein CASSLSHGNQPQHF.

This clone occurred once. This chain connects TRBV5-1 to TRBJ1-1; D remains unclear. CDR1 SGHRS and CDR2 YFSETQ come from the germline V gene. The CDR3 covers 12 residues. The germline V and J ends were trimmed by 4 bases and 4 bases, with 8 bases remaining between them. CDR3 protein: CASSPYGTEAFF. In DNA form, the CDR3 reads TGCGCCAGCAGCCCCTACGGCACTGAAGCTTTCTTT. Complete variable domain (other parts from reference TRBV5-1 and TRBJ1-1): KAGVTQTPRYLIKTRGQQVTLSCSPISGHRSVSWYQQTPGQGLQFLFEYFSETQRNKGNFPGRFSGRQFSNSRSEMNVSTLELGDSALYLCASSPYGTEAFFGQGTRLTVV.